These 21 T cell receptor beta chains were sequenced from one sample in a study of beta chain features in type 1 diabetes. No antigen has been assigned to these receptors. Study findings and constraints: Shortening that was moderate but significant affected the TCRB CDR3s of Type 1 diabetes patients in all four CD4+ subsets.

Since all of the isolated RNA was reverse transcribed, expressed TCRB transcripts were what got sequenced. Clones were sequenced by immunoSEQ multiplex PCR, and TCRdb holds only the in-frame ones, with some missing. This repertoire shows around 170,000 clones, approximately 10% found once; its top ten account for around 0.7%. The material sequenced was central memory CD4+ T cells from blood. The receptor set was obtained from a woman aged 25-40 years with type 1 diabetes.

This clone has ten or more counts. This sequence joins TRBV7-3 and TRBJ2-5, with unresolved D. Trimming shortened V by 5 bases and J by 3 bases, and 10 bases separated the two germline ends. The CDR3 sequence is 13 residues long. The V gene's germline CDR1 is SGHTA and CDR2 FQGTGA. DNA for the CDR3: TGTGCCAGCAGCCCCCGGGTCGAAGAGACCCAGTACTTC. Protein: CASSPRVEETQYF. Using reference TRBV7-3 and TRBJ2-5 for the parts outside the CDR3, the full variable domain is GAGVSQTPSNKVTEKGKYVELRCDPISGHTALYWYRQSLGQGPEFLIYFQGTGAADDSGLPNDRFFAVRPEGSVSTLKIQRTERGDSAVYLCASSPRVEETQYFGPGTRLLVL.

This clone occurred a few times. The chain has TRBV6-1 and TRBJ2-7; TRBD2 agrees at 8 bases. Germline CDR1 MNHNS, CDR2 SASEGT. V was clipped by 8 bases and J by 9 bases; unmatched bases: 18. The CDR3 runs to 15 residues. The CDR3 DNA reads as TGTGCCAGCGAGGTAGCGGGGACCGTCGGTGCGGGGCAGTACTTC. Its protein product is CASEVAGTVGAGQYF.

The rearrangement joins TRBV9 to TRBJ1-1, with 9 bases aligning to TRBD1. V lost 2 bases, J lost 6 bases, and 8 bases stayed unmatched. Germline CDR1 reads SGDLS; CDR2 reads YYNGEE. CDR3 length: 15 amino acids. CDR3 sequence: CASSVLQGARAEAFF. DNA of the CDR3: TGTGCCAGCAGCGTGCTACAGGGGGCGCGGGCTGAAGCTTTCTTT.

This clone was found a few times. This chain uses TRBV28 with TRBJ1-1; D is perhaps TRBD1 (5 bases). V gave up 8 bases and J gave up 1 base, with 11 bases separating them. Germline V lookup: CDR1 MDHEN, CDR2 SYDVKM. The CDR3 spans 13 residues. The chain's CDR3 is CASRDRGNTEAFF. CDR3 in DNA: TGTGCCAGCCGAGACAGAGGGAACACTGAAGCTTTCTTT.

The rearrangement uses TRBV21-1 and TRBJ2-7; the D call of TRBD1 is as the table states it, not checked on the DNA. TRBV21-1 is a recognized pseudogene. The CDR3 runs to 17 residues. The CDR3: CASSKALEENRGYEQYF. CDR3 in DNA: TGTGCCAGCAGCAAAGCGCTTGAGGAGAACAGGGGGTACGAGCAGTACTTC.

This clone was counted between two and nine times. The V gene is TRBV18, the J gene TRBJ1-2, with D unclear. CDR3 length: 14 residues. Per the germline V gene, CDR1 is KGHSH and CDR2 is LQKENI. Between the trimmed V and J ends, which lost 0 bases and 2 bases, there was a span of 7 bases. CDR3 DNA sequence: TGTGCCAGCTCACCACCCTCGGGAAACTATGGCTACACCTTC. Its protein is CASSPPSGNYGYTF.

This clone has just a few counts. CDR3 DNA: TGTGCCAGCAGCTTAAGGAGGGAGGCTTTCTTT. This gives the protein CASSLRREAFF. V usage is TRBV7-9 and J usage is TRBJ1-1; D call uncertain. From germline, CDR1 is SEHNR and CDR2 FQNEAQ (reference sequence). Trimming left V 2 bases short and J 11 bases short, with 9 bases between. The CDR3 has 11 residues. The entire variable domain, with the rest obtained from reference TRBV7-9 and TRBJ1-1, is as follows: DTGVSQNPRHKITKRGQNVTFRCDPISEHNRLYWYRQTLGQGPEFLTYFQNEAQLEKSRLLSDRFSAERPKGSFSTLEIQRTEQGDSAMYLCASSLRREAFFGQGTRLTVV.

The CDR3 DNA reads as TGTGCCAGCAGTGATCAGGGGGCTGGCACAGATACGCAGTATTTT. This encodes CASSDQGAGTDTQYF. V gene TRBV2 combines with J gene TRBJ2-3, with 8 bases identical to TRBD1. The V and J ends lost 3 bases and 1 base, in that order; junction bases with no gene match: 3. The V gene's germline CDR1 is SNHLY and CDR2 FYNNEI. The CDR3 sequence is 15 residues long.

In its sample, this clone was seen a few times. The chain uses TRBV4-2 and TRBJ2-3, with 12 bases lining up with TRBD2. CDR1 LGHNA and CDR2 YNFKEQ come from the germline V gene. The CDR3 totals 16 residues. V was pared by 0 bases and J by 6 bases, with 4 bases of the junction left unmatched. The CDR3 DNA is TGTGCCAGCAGCCAAGATCCCGGGACTAGCGGGGATACGCAGTATTTT. This translates into CASSQDPGTSGDTQYF.

This clone was detected many times. The chain employs TRBV5-4 and TRBJ2-7; 8 positions match TRBD1. CDR3 length equals 15 residues. J gave up 8 bases and V 4 bases, and 14 bases lay outside the gene matches. In germline, CDR1 is SGHNT, CDR2 YYREEE (reference sequence). The DNA for the CDR3 is TGTGCCAGCAGCGACGCCGGGACAGGACTAAAACAGCAGTACTTC. It encodes CASSDAGTGLKQQYF.

This CDR3 is CASSETGNTQYF. In DNA, the CDR3 is TGTGCCAGCAGCGAAACAGGGAATACGCAGTATTTT. The gene calls are TRBV5-4 and TRBJ2-3, with a tentative D call TRBD1 (6 bases). CDR1 and CDR2 from the germline V gene are SGHNT and YYREEE (reference sequence). V was trimmed by 4 bases and J by 7 bases, leaving 10 bases between them. The CDR3 loop spans 12 amino acids.

The sample holds a few counts of this clone. V usage is TRBV6-6 and J usage is TRBJ2-7; D may be TRBD2 (6 bases). The germline V gene encodes CDR1 MNHNY and CDR2 SVGAGI (reference sequence). The CDR3 runs 13 residues. The V gene lost 9 bases and the J gene lost 3 bases, with 15 bases spanning the gap. CDR3 nucleotides: TGTGCCAGTCAACTAGCTTCCAGCTACGAGCAGTACTTC. This encodes CASQLASSYEQYF.

There are a few counts of this clone. The CDR3 is CASSLPGNYGYTF. The CDR3 DNA follows: TGCGCCAGCAGCTTGCCGGGGAACTATGGCTACACCTTC. This chain connects TRBV5-1 to TRBJ1-2; no clear D. CDR3 size: 13 residues. Germline CDR1 SGHRS, CDR2 YFSETQ. Trimming shortened V by 1 base and J by 2 bases, and 6 bases separated the two germline ends.

This clone has more than one count but fewer than ten. The rearrangement uses TRBV30 and TRBJ2-3; TRBD2 aligns across 10 bases. The J segment lost 5 bases and the V segment lost 3 bases, leaving 23 bases of the junction unmatched. The length of the CDR3 is 20 residues. Germline lookup yields CDR1 GTSNPN and CDR2 SVGIG (reference sequence). CDR3 sequence (DNA): TGTGCCTGGAGCCCGATGATTTGGACTAGCGGACCCCGCGAACAAGATACGCAGTATTTT. This translates into CAWSPMIWTSGPREQDTQYF.

The chain carries TRBV6-1 and TRBJ1-2; D ambiguous. The CDR3 extends over 12 amino acids. Germline V lookup: CDR1 MNHNS, CDR2 SASEGT. Trimming took off 1 base at V and 8 bases at J, with 8 bases between the two ends. As DNA, the CDR3 is TGTGCCAGCAGTGAAGTAGTTATCGGCTACACCTTC. It specifies CASSEVVIGYTF.

This clone was counted a single time. The chain couples TRBV5-1 to TRBJ2-1, with 7 positions matching TRBD2. V dropped 4 bases and J dropped 6; count of bases not matched to a gene: 13. The CDR3 is 16 amino acids. The germline CDR1 and CDR2 sequences are SGHRS and YFSETQ. In DNA, the CDR3 is TGCGCCAGCAGCCCGGGACTACGGTCCTGGTCCAATGAGCAGTTCTTC. Translating it yields CASSPGLRSWSNEQFF. The variable domain in full, with the rest retrieved from reference TRBV5-1 and TRBJ2-1, is KAGVTQTPRYLIKTRGQQVTLSCSPISGHRSVSWYQQTPGQGLQFLFEYFSETQRNKGNFPGRFSGRQFSNSRSEMNVSTLELGDSALYLCASSPGLRSWSNEQFFGPGTRLTVL.

The rearrangement uses TRBV30 and TRBJ2-3, with 13 bases aligning to TRBD2. With V trimmed by 3 bases and J by 5 bases, 8 bases remained unmatched. The CDR3 loop spans 16 amino acids. Germline-derived CDR1 and CDR2 are GTSNPN and SVGIG (reference sequence). The CDR3 is CAWSPGLAGEVDTQYF. DNA for the CDR3: TGTGCCTGGAGCCCAGGACTAGCGGGAGAGGTAGATACGCAGTATTTT.

The genes are TRBV11-2 and TRBJ2-2, with 9 bases matching TRBD2. This CDR3 is 16 amino acids long. After removal of 6 bases from V and 0 bases from J, the junction contained 5 bases not matched to a gene. Germline assignment: CDR1 SGHAT and CDR2 FQNNGV. CDR3 sequence (DNA): TGTGCCAGCAGGCAGACTAGCGGAACGAACACCGGGGAGCTGTTTTTT. The encoded protein is CASRQTSGTNTGELFF.

The genes are TRBV6-4 and TRBJ2-3, with 7 positions matching TRBD2. The V segment lost 5 bases and the J segment 2 bases; nucleotides outside the gene matches: 13. Germline V lookup: CDR1 MRHNA, CDR2 SNTAGT. The CDR3 sequence is 17 residues long. In DNA, the CDR3 is TGTGCCAGCAGTAAGGGGCTAGCGGACCCCACCACAGATACGCAGTATTTT. It codes for CASSKGLADPTTDTQYF.

The chain employs TRBV30 and TRBJ2-3; unclear D gene. Between the trimmed V and J ends, which lost 4 bases and 0 bases, there was a span of 11 bases. CDR1 and CDR2 from the germline V gene are GTSNPN and SVGIG (reference sequence). This CDR3 contains 14 residues. CDR3 residues: CAWKRYMSTDTQYF. The CDR3 coding sequence is TGTGCCTGGAAGCGCTATATGAGCACAGATACGCAGTATTTT.

A few counts support this clone. J is TRBJ1-1 and V is TRBV5-1; the match to TRBD1 covers 12 bases. V gave up 4 bases and J gave up 6 bases; unmatched junction bases: 4. Per germline, CDR1 SGHRS and CDR2 YFSETQ. There are 14 residues in the CDR3. DNA for the CDR3: TGCGCCAGCAGCCTGGGACAGGGGGCCGCTGAAGCTTTCTTT. It is translated as CASSLGQGAAEAFF.